Sequencing of this TCR beta chain was carried out in a study of memory CD8 T cells in hepatitis C reinfection. Across the study: A positive HCV RNA test after two negatives ≥60 days apart defined reinfection. Peak reinfection sampling occurred 3 to 8 weeks after detected reinfection.

Clones were sequenced by immunoSEQ multiplex PCR, and TCRdb holds only the in-frame ones, with some missing. The table includes fewer than 50,000 clones, more than 75% detected once. As for time point: peak reinfection, 3 to 8 weeks after reinfection detection. No in vitro expansion preceded TCR sequencing of the sorted cells. The Montreal HEPCO cohort supplied donors who inject drugs. Control naive CD8 T cells came from a couple of donors at all three reinfection time points. The sequence was obtained from a young man with hepatitis C virus infection. Sequenced sample: naive CD8+ T cells sorted from blood.

CDR3 sequence: CASSLGSSYEQYV. CDR3 in DNA: TGTGCCAGCAGCCTCGGGAGCTCCTACGAGCAGTACGTC. The rearrangement links TRBV5-4 to TRBJ2-7; D perhaps matches TRBD2 (6 bases). Germline V CDR1 and CDR2: SGHNT, YYREEE (reference sequence). V gave up 4 bases and J gave up 0 bases, with 8 bases separating them. The CDR3 totals 13 residues.